Presented here are 15 T cell receptor beta chains from one specimen sequenced in a study of CD8 T cells in Susac syndrome. Reverse transcription of roughly 0.5 to 1 ug RNA was performed with random hexamers. TCRdb reprocessed the immunoSEQ multiplex PCR reads via MiXCR and lists one record per CDR3 protein. The table records 150,000 to 200,000 distinct CDR3 sequences, roughly 95% of them present only once. Material: CD8+ T cells from PBMCs. Receptors were obtained from a human donor with multiple sclerosis.

The chain is built from TRBV11-2 and TRBJ2-5, with D uncertain. The CDR3 has 14 residues. Germline loops: CDR1 SGHAT, CDR2 FQNNGV. The V end was cut by 5 bases, the J end by 5 bases, with 15 bases between. The CDR3 region has the DNA TGTGCCAGCAGCCCAGAACATCGGATGGAGACCCAGTACTTC. Translated, it gives CASSPEHRMETQYF.

The J gene is TRBJ2-7, the V gene TRBV15, with D possibly TRBD1 on 6 matching bases. From germline, CDR1 is LNHNV and CDR2 YYDKDF (reference sequence). Between the trimmed V and J ends, which lost 1 base and 6 bases, there was a span of 19 bases. The CDR3 sequence is 16 residues long. CDR3 amino acids: CATSRALNPGVGEQYF. The DNA for the CDR3 is TGTGCCACCAGCAGAGCTCTTAACCCAGGGGTTGGCGAGCAGTACTTC. Combining the CDR3 with reference TRBV15 and TRBJ2-7 gives the whole variable domain DAMVIQNPRYQVTQFGKPVTLSCSQTLNHNVMYWYQQKSSQAPKLLFHYYDKDFNNEADTPDNFQSRRPNTSFCFLDIRSPGLGDTAMYLCATSRALNPGVGEQYFGPGTRLTVT.

V gene TRBV20-1 combines with J gene TRBJ2-5, with 12 nucleotides matching TRBD2. This CDR3 has 16 amino acids. Germline V gives CDR1 DFQATT, CDR2 SNEGSKA (reference sequence). The J segment lost 5 bases and the V segment lost 6 bases, leaving 13 bases of the junction unmatched. CDR3 nucleotide sequence: TGCAGTGCAAAAGGACTAGCGGGGAGGAAGGGGGAGACCCAGTACTTC. The encoded protein is CSAKGLAGRKGETQYF.

J is TRBJ1-1 and V is TRBV28; D ambiguous. The CDR3 loop spans 12 amino acids. V was clipped by 3 bases and J by 7 bases, with 9 bases between them. Germline values: CDR1 MDHEN, CDR2 SYDVKM. Here the CDR3 DNA reads TGTGCCAGCAGTTTGAGTGTCCGTGAAGCTTTCTTT. This encodes CASSLSVREAFF.

The V and J genes are TRBV24-1 and TRBJ2-3; D ambiguous. The germline gives CDR1 KGHDR, CDR2 SFDVKD. V was trimmed by 1 base and J by 8 bases, leaving 6 bases between them. The CDR3 contains 12 residues. This CDR3 reads CATSDLRATQYF. CDR3 DNA sequence: TGTGCCACCAGTGATTTACGAGCTACGCAGTATTTT.

The rearrangement joins TRBV12-3 or TRBV12-4 to TRBJ2-2, with D unclear. The CDR3 has 13 amino acids. Trimming pared 3 bases from V and 5 bases from J, leaving 7 bases between. The CDR3 loop is CASSFGGTGELFF. The CDR3 DNA reads as TGTGCCAGCAGTTTCGGCGGAACCGGGGAGCTGTTTTTT.

The V and J genes are TRBV27 and TRBJ1-4; possibly TRBD1 for D (5 bases). This CDR3 region has 14 residues. V was pared by 5 bases and J by 9 bases, with 16 bases between. Germline CDR1 is MNHEY and CDR2 is SMNVEV (reference sequence). This chain's CDR3 is CASSPYDSGKKLFF. Here the CDR3 DNA reads TGTGCCAGCAGTCCTTATGACAGCGGTAAAAAACTGTTTTTT.

The chain uses TRBV5-1 and TRBJ2-7, with 9 bases that match TRBD2. Germline loops: CDR1 SGHRS, CDR2 YFSETQ. This CDR3 is built from 16 residues. V was clipped by 5 bases and J by 2 bases; unmatched bases: 11. The CDR3 is CASSQAGGHTPYEQYF. The CDR3 nucleotides are TGCGCCAGCAGTCAAGCGGGGGGCCACACCCCCTACGAGCAGTACTTC.

The chain joins TRBV27 to TRBJ1-2; 9 bases match TRBD1. Trimming removed 4 bases from V and 8 bases from J; junction bases left unmatched: 8. This CDR3 region has 14 residues. Germline values: CDR1 MNHEY, CDR2 SMNVEV (reference sequence). CDR3 residues: CASSSLRDRVGYTF. DNA for the CDR3: TGTGCCAGCAGTTCACTCCGGGACAGGGTCGGCTACACCTTC.

V usage is TRBV5-1 and J usage is TRBJ1-2; no clear D. Germline V gene lookup returns CDR1 SGHRS and CDR2 YFSETQ. The CDR3 runs 13 residues. The V gene lost 0 bases and the J gene lost 4 bases, with 7 bases spanning the gap. In nucleotides, the CDR3 is TGCGCCAGCAGCTTGGGACTCATCTATGGCTACACCTTC. Translated, it gives CASSLGLIYGYTF.

CDR3 region: CATSDAAGELFF. For the CDR3, the DNA is TGTGCCACCTCCGACGCTGCCGGGGAGCTGTTTTTT. This chain links TRBV9 with TRBJ2-2, with unresolved D. The CDR3 is 12 residues long. Germline assignment: CDR1 SGDLS and CDR2 YYNGEE. With 9 bases removed from V and 6 bases from J, the gap between germline ends came to 12 bases.

The DNA for the CDR3 is TGTGCCAGCAGCCAAGATATTGGGACAAGCACAGATACGCAGTATTTT. It yields the protein CASSQDIGTSTDTQYF. V gene TRBV14 combines with J gene TRBJ2-3; the D gene is possibly TRBD1 (6 bases). Germline V gene data show CDR1 as SGHDN and CDR2 as FVKESK. The CDR3 totals 16 residues. Trimming pared 0 bases from V and 0 bases from J, leaving 10 bases between.

This clonotype was recorded a few times. The rearrangement joins TRBV28 to TRBJ1-1; D remains ambiguous. V was cut by 5 bases and J by 5 bases, with 15 bases left in between. The CDR3 extends over 14 amino acids. CDR1 and CDR2 from the germline V gene are MDHEN and SYDVKM. In DNA, the CDR3 is TGTGCCAGCAGTCCTACTTGGGGAGGGACTGAAGCTTTCTTT. As protein: CASSPTWGGTEAFF.

The chain employs TRBV19 and TRBJ1-2; TRBD1 is a possible D gene (6 bases). Germline V gives CDR1 LNHDA, CDR2 SQIVND (reference sequence). The CDR3 has 11 amino acids. Trimming left V 9 bases short and J 8 bases short, with 13 bases between. The CDR3 is CASSTGYGYTF. The DNA for the CDR3 is TGTGCCAGCTCTACAGGGTACGGCTACACCTTC.

This rearrangement joins TRBV29-1 to TRBJ2-3; possibly TRBD1 for D (5 bases). The CDR3 consists of 15 residues. V lost 0 bases, J lost 4 bases, and 14 bases lay in between. The germline gives CDR1 SQVTM, CDR2 ANQGSEA. CDR3 nucleotides: TGCAGCGTTGAAGAAAGGGGTGGTAGATCAGATACGCAGTATTTT. Amino acid sequence: CSVEERGGRSDTQYF.